Listed below are T cell receptor beta chains from one sample, sequenced in a study of T cells expressing NK-cell markers. Each CDR3 protein gets one entry in TCRdb, which reprocessed the 5' RACE reads and gives no DNA. Its table records 3,000 to 3,500 distinct CDR3 sequences. The specimen was blood T cells: a sorted CD56 or NKG2C T cell subset, CD4+ or CD8+ T cells, or bulk PBMC T cells (not recorded which). The receptors come from a woman between 18 and 30 years old in good health. The CDR3 runs from the conserved cysteine through the conserved F or W. Some rows have no size entry. The others give once, few or many, or a class for an expanded clone.

CASSYAGGSYEQYF,TRBV6-2/TRBV6-3,14,-,TRBJ2-7
CSARIRDTEAFF,TRBV20-1,12,medium-sized,TRBJ1-1
CASSLGLAEYNEQFF,TRBV9,15,-,TRBJ2-1
CASSTTSGHYNEQFF,TRBV7-2,15,-,TRBJ2-1
CASSQGIESNQPQHF,TRBV3-1,15,-,TRBJ1-5
CAWNPVLSYGYTF,TRBV30,13,-,TRBJ1-2
CASSESGGGTDTQYF,TRBV25-1,15,-,TRBJ2-3
CASSALAGSYNEQFF,TRBV6-1,15,medium-sized,TRBJ2-1
CASSYGDYNEQFF,TRBV6-6,13,medium-sized,TRBJ2-1
CASTLAGEYNEQFF,TRBV19,14,-,TRBJ2-1
CSASDEWSGSSPLHF,TRBV20-1,15,-,TRBJ1-6
CASSPGTGWPEQYF,TRBV27,14,-,TRBJ2-7
CASTEGHASGELFF,TRBV6-5,14,large,TRBJ2-2
CASSQSLGWAEAFF,TRBV3-1,14,-,TRBJ1-1
CSARDPRAGENTGELFF,TRBV20-1,17,-,TRBJ2-2
CASSYTWDRNGINYGYTF,TRBV6-5,18,-,TRBJ1-2
CASSDIGGSDTGELFF,TRBV6-4,16,large,TRBJ2-2
CASSRGHQAYNEQFF,TRBV19,15,-,TRBJ2-1
CASSRGLAHQETQYF,TRBV3-1,15,-,TRBJ2-5
CAISEPQRGKQETQYF,TRBV10-3,16,medium-sized,TRBJ2-5
CSVAKGDTEAFF,TRBV29-1,12,medium-sized,TRBJ1-1
CASSDLNTEAFF,TRBV2,12,-,TRBJ1-1
CASSVGAGGPNEQFF,TRBV6-1,15,medium-sized,TRBJ2-1
CASSQEGLAYNEQFF,TRBV3-1,15,-,TRBJ2-1
CASSVEGFTGSLSYEQYF,TRBV9,18,-,TRBJ2-7
CASSLDRASQHQPQHF,TRBV4-1,16,-,TRBJ1-5
CASRLSGHFNNEQFF,TRBV5-1,15,medium-sized,TRBJ2-1
CSARDGVKPLTEAFF,TRBV20-1,15,-,TRBJ1-1
CATSPHRAGGIDEQYF,TRBV15,16,-,TRBJ2-7
CASSIVASSYNEQFF,TRBV19,15,-,TRBJ2-1
CASSQSASPSNEQFF,TRBV4-3,15,large,TRBJ2-1
CASSDSVAGGADTQYF,TRBV6-4,16,-,TRBJ2-3
CATSDLRGPNEKLFF,TRBV24-1,15,-,TRBJ1-4
CASISASGHYEQYF,TRBV25-1,14,-,TRBJ2-7
CASSLGGQGALEQYF,TRBV5-1,15,-,TRBJ2-7
CASRRIGGTNTGELFF,TRBV6-2/TRBV6-3,16,-,TRBJ2-2
CASRPGQGSDTQYF,TRBV6-4,14,-,TRBJ2-3
CASSLANRPPGHEQYF,TRBV5-1,16,-,TRBJ2-7
CSARAIGADYGYTF,TRBV20-1,14,-,TRBJ1-2
CASGQTENTEAFF,TRBV6-2/TRBV6-3,13,-,TRBJ1-1
CASSLTGEYNEQFF,TRBV6-2/TRBV6-3,14,medium-sized,TRBJ2-1
CSAYSGGAGSDTQYF,TRBV20-1,15,medium-sized,TRBJ2-3
CASSEIRDSYGYTF,TRBV10-2,14,-,TRBJ1-2
CSAGGQGVRTEAFF,TRBV29-1,14,-,TRBJ1-1
CASSLGRAQETQYF,TRBV5-4,14,-,TRBJ2-5